One sample yielded the 9 T cell receptor beta chains listed below, sequenced in a study of blood T cell repertoires in COVID-19. Assay used: immunoSEQ multiplex PCR; TCRdb lists only in-frame clones, some missing. The data show roughly 330,000 clones, with nearly 90% seen just once and approximately 5% held by the top ten. The sample taken for sequencing was PBMCs or T cells enriched from blood (not recorded which). Receptor source: a woman aged 30 to 39 who had recovered from COVID-19.

V gene TRBV4-1 combines with J gene TRBJ1-1; D may be TRBD1 (6 bases). The germline gives CDR1 MGHRA, CDR2 YSYEKL. Trimming cost V 1 base and J 4 bases, with 7 bases left between them. CDR3 length: 13 residues. CDR3: CASSQGQVTEAFF. The CDR3, as DNA: TGCGCCAGCAGCCAAGGACAGGTCACTGAAGCTTTCTTT.

The gene calls are TRBV9 and TRBJ2-1, with TRBD1 matching 7 bases. Per germline, CDR1 SGDLS and CDR2 YYNGEE. This CDR3 region has 12 residues. Trimming removed 7 bases from V and 4 bases from J; junction bases left unmatched: 2. CDR3 sequence: CASQGEYNEQFF. CDR3 in DNA: TGTGCCAGCCAGGGGGAATACAATGAGCAGTTCTTC.

This clone came up once. The chain joins TRBV5-5 to TRBJ1-6; 7 bases align to TRBD1. Germline-derived CDR1 and CDR2 are SGHKS and YYEKEE (reference sequence). The trim removed 4 bases at V and 6 bases at J, leaving 7 bases unmatched. The CDR3 length is 15 residues. CDR3 sequence: CASSASRQGNSPLHF. CDR3 nucleotides: TGTGCCAGCAGCGCATCCCGACAGGGTAATTCACCCCTCCACTTT.

This chain connects TRBV19 to TRBJ1-1; 9 nucleotides agree with TRBD1. Germline CDR1 and CDR2: LNHDA and SQIVND (reference sequence). Trimming took 6 bases from V and 6 from J; bases not matched to a gene: 5. The CDR3 totals 13 residues. In DNA form, the CDR3 reads TGTGCCAGTAGCATGACAGGGGGGGCTGAAGCTTTCTTT. This translates into CASSMTGGAEAFF.

This chain joins TRBV7-2 and TRBJ1-2, with 7 bases lining up with TRBD1. The CDR3 sequence is 13 residues long. Unmatched junction bases numbered 6, after V lost 3 bases and J lost 8 bases. The germline V gene has CDR1 SGHTA and CDR2 FQGNSA. The CDR3 sequence: CASSFPGGSGYTF. For the CDR3, the DNA is TGTGCCAGCAGCTTCCCAGGGGGAAGCGGCTACACCTTC.

The rearrangement joins TRBV4-1 to TRBJ2-5, with a weak D call TRBD1 (6 bases). Trimming removed 0 bases from V and 1 base from J, with 9 bases in between. Germline lookup yields CDR1 MGHRA and CDR2 YSYEKL. The CDR3 spans 15 residues. The CDR3 DNA follows: TGCGCCAGCAGCCAAGAACAGGGCCCCCAAGAGACCCAGTACTTC. This encodes CASSQEQGPQETQYF.

This clone was seen a single time. The CDR3 sequence: CASSLAMVGSTGNTIYF. The DNA for the CDR3 is TGTGCCAGCAGCTTAGCAATGGTCGGGAGTACTGGAAACACCATATATTTT. The chain employs TRBV7-8 and TRBJ1-3, with unresolved D. The germline V and J ends were trimmed by 0 bases and 2 bases, with 14 bases remaining between them. Germline assignment: CDR1 SGHVS and CDR2 FQNEAQ. This CDR3 has 17 residues.

The rearrangement joins TRBV10-2 to TRBJ2-7; D remains ambiguous. V was pared by 6 bases and J by 5 bases, with 11 bases between. Germline assignment: CDR1 WSHSY and CDR2 SAAADI. CDR3 length: 12 amino acids. CDR3 in amino acids: CASSSGPHEQYF. The DNA of the CDR3 is TGCGCCAGCAGCTCCGGTCCCCACGAGCAGTACTTC.

This chain connects TRBV18 to TRBJ1-2; tentative D call: TRBD1 (5 bases). V shed 6 bases and J shed 8 bases, with 19 bases lying between them. This CDR3 is 14 amino acids long. Germline lookup yields CDR1 KGHSH and CDR2 LQKENI. The CDR3 DNA reads as TGTGCCAGCTCTATACAGGCATCGGTATCCGGCTACACCTTC. Residues: CASSIQASVSGYTF.